This entry is about one T cell receptor beta chain. This clone is regarded as medium-sized (0.01 to 0.1%). No cognate antigen has been identified for it. No base qualities exist here, and no much larger clone lies one base off it. Library construction relied on the immunoSEQ multiplex PCR assay. For the multiplex PCR, a mixture combining 60 forward primers for TCR Vbeta segments and 13 reverse primers for TCR Jbeta segments was used. The CDR3 region of rearranged TCR beta genes was amplified from genomic DNA with a multiplex PCR assay. On the Illumina HiSeq System, the amplified TCR beta libraries were sequenced as 87-base-pair reads. As for the original processing: Across the 670 or so repertoires, a later analysis counted tens of millions of unique TCR beta chains, 9.5 million to 13 million of which were shared by at least two donors. A nearest-neighbor algorithm error-corrected the raw reads and collapsed the reads into unique sequences, merging closely related sequences to remove PCR and sequencing errors. To assign V, D and J gene segments, CDR3 sequences were aligned to IMGT reference sequences. For a sequence to be retained, at least a six-nucleotide match to both a V gene segment and a J gene segment was required. Rearrangements were classified as productive when the CDR3 lacked stop codons and remained in frame with V and J, and all other rearrangements were classified as non-productive. Following IMGT convention, CDR3 was defined as the stretch from the second conserved V-encoded cysteine up to the conserved J-encoded phenylalanine. The earlier analysis of some 600 of the donors excluded sequences that lacked an unambiguous match to a single V gene segment. An earlier analysis of several hundred of the donors called V segments functional above 56.7% productive rearrangements and segregating when the between-donor standard deviation exceeded 5%. To diagnose cytomegalovirus status from the catalog of TCR beta chain sequences, a statistical classification framework was built. A later analysis assigned V and J genes by comparing TCR nucleotide sequences with IMGT/GENE-DB human TR gene sequences. The TCRdist pipeline was used in a later analysis to assign CDR3 sequences and most-parsimonious VDJ recombination scenarios. A later analysis defined each TCR beta chain by its CDR3 amino acid sequence plus V-gene family, and excluded reads lacking a unique V-gene family. In a later analysis, a few hundred highly shared, low-generation-probability nucleotide sequences were removed to address suspected cross-contamination and a sequencing artifact. In a later analysis, a clonal expansion index for each public chain was calculated from normalized within-repertoire ranks of inferred template counts. In a later analysis, generation probabilities were computed using a VDJ recombination model fitted to out-of-frame rearrangements, and the results were checked against IGoR. In a later analysis, hypergeometric tests were used to score TCR-TCR, TCR-HLA and TCR-CMV co-occurrence, with a repertoire-size bias correction applied to TCR pairs. In a later analysis, false discovery rates were estimated by permuting HLA or CMV assignments 20 times. A later analysis grouped co-occurring TCRs with DBSCAN, adding TCRdist sequence similarity when clustering within HLA-allele-positive subsets. For co-occurrence clustering, repertoires with fewer than 30,000 or more than 120,000 public chains were excluded, along with 5 or 6 repertoires with anomalous nucleotide sharing. TCRdb's version of the immuneACCESS table is confined to in-frame rearrangements and falls short of the full clone set. An unresolved V gene accounts for under half of the shortfall where checked; the remainder is of unknown origin. Clone size and the V and J calls come from that table; the DNA yielded D and trimming. Recorded for this sample are some 150,000 clones; roughly 79% of them occurred a single time. Around 1.3% of the sample is in the top ten clones.

The cohort was made up of 666 healthy bone marrow donors. Cohort members were all nominally healthy when sampled, although unrecorded immune exposures were likely present. The donor was CMV seronegative and belonged to the group of 352 seronegative cohort members. A peripheral blood sample was provided by each donor, and peripheral blood mononuclear cells were used for TCR beta sequencing. The Qiagen DNeasy Blood Extraction Kit was used to extract genomic DNA from the blood cell samples. This sample was taken from a study of cytomegalovirus exposure and HLA in healthy donors (dated by TCRdb to the late 2010s). General notes on the study: According to an earlier analysis of around 600 of the donors, some 180 million T cells yielded over 90 million unique TCR beta sequences and around 280 Gb of sequence data. The study was designed to test whether signatures of past pathogen exposure could be identified by cataloging public T cell receptors. Roughly 5 DR-DQ haplotypes were handled as single units for association and clustering because linkage in the cohort was strong. High-throughput TCR immunosequencing, statistical association of individual TCRs with disease status, and machine learning were combined to predict cytomegalovirus infection status. All discovery cohort repertoires had been generated using a single sequencing platform. A later analysis re-examined previously published TCR beta repertoires from over 500 donors and added high-resolution HLA genotyping to investigate patterns of TCR occurrence. Using immunosequencing, the study profiled T cell repertoires from 500 to 800 subjects and related those repertoires to cytomegalovirus serostatus. In an earlier analysis of 500 to 650 of the donors, high-throughput TCR beta sequencing was used to judge whether each TCR beta V gene segment behaved as functional or pseudogenic. The genetic ancestry cluster associated with self-reported Caucasian donors included around 76% of the roughly 400 genotyped donors. In addition to the first cohort of 666 subjects, a separate validation cohort of under 150 different subjects was used. About 330 gigabases of sequencing data and around 80 million unique TCR sequences made up an early release that covered approximately 700 HLA-typed donors. Genome-wide SNP genotypes for about 60% of the roughly 670 donors were used in a later genetic analysis, which treated that subset as a discovery cohort. On average, over 200,000 unique TCR beta nucleotide sequences were sequenced per donor among a few hundred genotyped donors of the cohort, with about 19% of those sequences being non-productive. Alongside the repertoire data, information on donor age, sex, ethnicity and CMV serostatus was compiled. HLA typing covered class I and class II loci at four-digit resolution. The number of typed donors differed by locus: about 620-630 for A, B, C, DRB1 and DQB1; approximately 520 for DQA1; about 600 for DPA1; and around 450 for DPB1. Rather than using new phenotypic data, the later analysis identified candidate immune exposures from TCR beta sequences and from how often those sequences occurred across donors. Findings and caveats that apply to the study as a whole: Because HLA typing was missing for some donors at each locus, association tests included only the typed subset. Correlated functional status among segregating V segments might be attributable to linkage disequilibrium, but an unknown experimental factor could not be ruled out. In vitro tests confirmed that a few of the cytomegalovirus-associated TCR beta chains recognize cytomegalovirus antigens. A further reported finding was that TCR beta sequences accurately predicted the HLA-A and HLA-B alleles for most subjects in the first cohort. When HLA alleles, especially DR and DQ, strongly co-occurred, TCR associations were difficult to assign to individual alleles. At a false discovery rate of 0.05, a later analysis linked around 15,000 TCR beta sequences to specific HLA alleles. Most CMV-associated TCR beta chains appeared to be HLA-restricted in a later analysis, and the HLA associations seemed to be driven largely by CMV exposure. An earlier analysis of roughly 570 of the donors showed that most TCR beta V segments appeared in productive rearrangements either about 87% or about 30% of the time, which broadly matched IMGT annotations. A cluster of highly shared sequence variants was judged likely to be a technical artifact of the sequencing pipeline. According to a later genetic analysis, donors in an Asian-associated ancestry cluster had fewer N-insertions in productive TCRs than the approximately 650-donor mean. In both the original and validation cohorts, the classifier was reported to diagnose cytomegalovirus status with high specificity and sensitivity. While some public TCRs were present in many individuals, most TCR sequences turned up only very rarely across donors. The study gave a list of more than 150 TCR beta chains associated with cytomegalovirus. In a later analysis, HLA-associated TCR beta chains showed more clonal expansion and lower generation probabilities than non-associated chains that were equally common. According to a later analysis, parvovirus B19, influenza, CMV and Epstein-Barr virus appeared linked to several top co-occurrence clusters. A later genetic analysis associated a missense DCLRE1C variant with V-gene and J-gene trimming of TCR beta chains, and an independent cohort replicated the association. Sequencing depth was assumed to be roughly uniform across donors in the presence/absence analyses, though that assumption may not hold. CMV serostatus was the only immune exposure information available for the cohort. A later analysis found that TCR association rates varied across HLA loci, with DRB1 alleles showing the most associated TCRs and HLA-C alleles the fewest. Some IMGT-functional V segments, including TRBV6-2 and TRBV6-3, could not be told apart with the 87-base-pair reads, so those segments were excluded. Because counts were too low, some 17 rarely observed V segments, including chromosome 9 orphons, were excluded from the earlier analysis of 500 to 700 of the donors. The cohort was sequenced for TCR beta chains only, and without alpha or paired-chain data the features that could be detected were limited. According to the authors, the approach could potentially be generalized to other disease states and immunological phenotypes.

The germline V and J ends show losses of 2 bases and 8 bases respectively, and no gene match explains 5 bases of the junction. Per the germline V gene, LGHNA is the CDR1 and YNFKEQ is the CDR2. From the cysteine up to the phenylalanine, the CDR3 has a length of 15 residues. Just CDR3 DNA is preserved here, 45 bases in frame from base 1. Material for sequencing was PBMCs. This receptor was obtained from a woman aged 40 to 50 in good health and CMV-seronegative. The chain is made from TRBV4-2 and TRBJ2-1; a stretch of 11 junction bases matches TRBD2. The DNA reads as follows: TGTGCCAGCAGCCAATATCTAGCGGGGGGTGATGAGCAGTTCTTC. Translated, it reads CASSQYLAGGDEQFF.